This is a list of T cell receptor beta chains from one sample in a study of T cells in Graves' hyperthyroidism and ophthalmopathy. TCRdb re-analysed the multiplex PCR reads in MiXCR, keeping a single row per CDR3 protein. The sample lists more than 550,000 distinct CDR3 sequences, roughly 17% seen once, with about a sixth in the top ten. The sequenced sample was blood. All receptors come from a man in his fifties with Graves' hyperthyroidism. Both conserved end residues are part of each CDR3. A D gene is named only where the DNA matches it firmly. For some rows the clone size is stated as once, few or many, or as a class when expanded; others skip it.

D,size,V,J,DNA,CDR3
.,many,TRBV9,TRBJ1-1,TGTGCCAGCAGTGGGACGGCCGACACTGAAGCTTTCTTT,CASSGTADTEAFF
.,many,TRBV12-3/TRBV12-4,TRBJ2-2,TGTGCCAGCAGTCCGACGGGGGGCGTTACCGGGGAGCTGTTTTTT,CASSPTGGVTGELFF
.,many,TRBV30,TRBJ2-7,TGTGCCTGGAGTGTACGTTCCTACGAGCAGTACTTC,CAWSVRSYEQYF
TRBD1,many,TRBV10-3,TRBJ2-7,TGTGCCATCAGGGGACAGGGTTACGAGCAGTACTTC,CAIRGQGYEQYF
TRBD2,many,TRBV11-1,TRBJ2-1,TGTGCCAGCAGCATCAACCTAGCGGGAGGCTACAATGAGCAGTTCTTC,CASSINLAGGYNEQFF
TRBD1,few,TRBV19,TRBJ1-1,TGTGCCAGTAGTGGAGTGGAGGGGGCGCACACTGAAGCTTTCTTT,CASSGVEGAHTEAFF
TRBD2,few,TRBV20-1,TRBJ2-7,TGCAGTGCTAGAGAAGCGGGAGTCCCCACGAAGCAGTACTTC,CSAREAGVPTKQYF
.,many,TRBV7-3,TRBJ2-1,TGTGCCAGCAGCTTAGCCGGTCATGAGCAGTTCTTC,CASSLAGHEQFF
.,many,TRBV27,TRBJ1-2,TGTGCCAGCAGTACACAGGCGACCGTTGGCTATGGCTACACCTTC,CASSTQATVGYGYTF
TRBD1,many,TRBV6-1,TRBJ1-1,TGTGCCAGCAGTGAAGATGCATGGACAGGGGGCACTGAAGCTTTCTTT,CASSEDAWTGGTEAFF
TRBD1,many,TRBV12-3/TRBV12-4,TRBJ1-4,TGTGCCAGCACCCATACTGGGGCCAGGGGGCGTGAAAAACTGTTTTTT,CASTHTGARGREKLFF
.,.,TRBV19,TRBJ2-6,TGTGCCAGTAACCAGGTGGGGGCCAACGTCCTGACTTTC,CASNQVGANVLTF
TRBD1,many,TRBV7-9,TRBJ2-7,TGTGCCAGCAGCTCGTCAGGGGGACAGGACCGCCACGAGCAGTACTTC,CASSSSGGQDRHEQYF
TRBD2,.,TRBV7-2,TRBJ2-7,TGTGCCAGCAGCAAAGTTAGCGGGAGGGCCGTCGCCTACGAGCAGTACTTC,CASSKVSGRAVAYEQYF
.,many,TRBV28,TRBJ1-1,TGTGCCAGCAGCTTCGGGAGTGAAGCTTTCTTT,CASSFGSEAFF
TRBD1,few,TRBV27,TRBJ2-7,TGTGCCAGCAGTCCCCGGGGACAGGGGACATACGAGCAGTACTTC,CASSPRGQGTYEQYF
.,many,TRBV12-3/TRBV12-4,TRBJ1-1,TGTGCCAGCAGTCGCACAGGGACCACTGAAGCTTTCTTT,CASSRTGTTEAFF
.,many,TRBV12-3/TRBV12-4,TRBJ1-2,TGTGCCAGCAGTTTTAATCAAGCTAACTATGGCTACACCTTC,CASSFNQANYGYTF
TRBD2,few,TRBV20-1,TRBJ2-5,TGCAGTGCTAGGGTCCGACTAGCGGGAGGGCGGGTAGAGACCCAGTACTTC,CSARVRLAGGRVETQYF
TRBD2,many,TRBV12-3/TRBV12-4,TRBJ2-7,TGTGCCAGCAGCCCCCGAGGGGCGGGGGTCTACGAGCAGTACTTC,CASSPRGAGVYEQYF
.,few,TRBV7-8,TRBJ2-3,TGTGCCAGCAGCCCCGACCGATACACAGATACGCAGTATTTT,CASSPDRYTDTQYF
TRBD2,many,TRBV10-3,TRBJ2-7,TGTGCCACTCGGCGAACTAGCGGGGAGACCTACGAGCAGTACTTC,CATRRTSGETYEQYF
TRBD1,many,TRBV20-1,TRBJ1-2,TGCAGTGCTAGAAACGACAGGGGGCCGTCGTATGGCTACACCTTC,CSARNDRGPSYGYTF
.,few,TRBV3-1,TRBJ1-5,TGTGCCAGCAGCCAAGCGACAAACAATCAGCCCCAGCATTTT,CASSQATNNQPQHF
TRBD1,.,TRBV4-1,TRBJ1-4,TGCGCCAGCAGCCAAGGTGGGGACAGTAGACTCGAAAAACTGTTTTTT,CASSQGGDSRLEKLFF
.,few,TRBV27,TRBJ2-1,TGTGCCAGCAGTAAAAATATGATCTATTGGTTCTTC,CASSKNMIYWFF
.,.,TRBV6-1,TRBJ1-1,TGTGCCAGCAGCCCACGCCCGGGGAAGAACACTGAAGCTTTCTTT,CASSPRPGKNTEAFF
.,.,TRBV4-3,TRBJ1-1,TGCGCCAGCAGCCGGTCTAGGTCGAGTCTGAACACTGAAGCTTTCTTT,CASSRSRSSLNTEAFF
TRBD2,many,TRBV7-9,TRBJ2-7,TGTGCCAGCAGAGCGGGAGATTCTCCTTACGAGCAGTACTTC,CASRAGDSPYEQYF
.,.,TRBV11-2,TRBJ2-5,TGTGCCAGCAGCTGGCACGGGGAGACCCAGTACTTC,CASSWHGETQYF
TRBD2,many,TRBV11-2,TRBJ2-7,TGTGCCAGCAGACGATCTAGCGGGAGTGCTGTTTACGAGCAGTACTTC,CASRRSSGSAVYEQYF
.,many,TRBV30,TRBJ1-2,TGTGCCTGGAGTGCGAGACAGGTCGACTATGGCTACACCTTC,CAWSARQVDYGYTF
.,few,TRBV28,TRBJ1-5,TGTGCCAGCAGACTTCCAGGGCCCGGCAATCAGCCCCAGCATTTT,CASRLPGPGNQPQHF
.,many,TRBV7-2,TRBJ1-1,TGTGCCAGCAGCTTATCCGGGCCAGCTGAAGCTTTCTTT,CASSLSGPAEAFF
.,many,TRBV10-3,TRBJ1-1,TGTGCCACCGGGGGAAGGGACGAGGTGGGCACTGAAGCTTTCTTT,CATGGRDEVGTEAFF
TRBD1,few,TRBV25-1,TRBJ1-5,TGTGCCAGCAGGGAGACAGGGGCAAATCAGCCCCAGCATTTT,CASRETGANQPQHF
TRBD2,many,TRBV14,TRBJ2-5,TGTGCCAGCAGCCAAGATTCCGGGACTAGCACGTTGGTACAAGAGACCCAGTACTTC,CASSQDSGTSTLVQETQYF